These 7 T cell receptor beta chains were sequenced from one sample in a study of blood T cell repertoires in COVID-19. Repertoires were generated with immunoSEQ multiplex PCR, while TCRdb's copy carries only in-frame clones and drops some. The data hold some 240,000 clones, with 80% to 85% observed a single time. Sequenced material: PBMCs or T cells enriched from blood (not recorded which). These receptors originate from a man between 45 and 60 years old who had recovered from COVID-19.

This clone came up once. Here the CDR3 DNA reads TGTGCCAGCAGCCCGGGACTAGCGGGGGGATCCTACGAGCAGTACTTC. Residues: CASSPGLAGGSYEQYF. This chain uses TRBV5-4 with TRBJ2-7, with 15 bases lining up with TRBD2. This CDR3 contains 16 residues. In germline, CDR1 is SGHNT, CDR2 YYREEE (reference sequence). The J segment lost 1 base and the V segment lost 4 bases, leaving 3 bases of the junction unmatched.

The chain is built from TRBV5-1 and TRBJ2-7; D not certain. Germline assignment: CDR1 SGHRS and CDR2 YFSETQ. The CDR3 covers 15 residues. The V gene lost 7 bases and the J gene lost 4 bases, with 21 bases spanning the gap. CDR3 sequence: CASRPSSLYLYEQYF. CDR3 DNA: TGCGCCAGCCGCCCTTCATCCTTATACTTGTACGAGCAGTACTTC.

V is TRBV27 and J is TRBJ2-1; 14 nucleotides line up with TRBD2. Germline CDR1 and CDR2: MNHEY and SMNVEV (reference sequence). The CDR3 spans 17 residues. V gave up 6 bases and J gave up 6 bases; unmatched junction bases: 10. Here the CDR3 DNA reads TGTGCCAGCAGGATAAACGGACTAGCGGGAGGTCTCAATGAGCAGTTCTTC. Amino acid sequence: CASRINGLAGGLNEQFF.

The CDR3 DNA is TGTGCTAGTGGTTTAGACAGATCATACAATCAGCCCCAGCATTTT. Its protein product is CASGLDRSYNQPQHF. V gene TRBV12-5 combines with J gene TRBJ1-5; the D gene is possibly TRBD1 (5 bases). This CDR3 is 15 amino acids long. Trimming took off 3 bases at V and 3 bases at J, with 12 bases between the two ends. Germline V gene sequence: CDR1 LGHNT, CDR2 FRNRAP.

The rearrangement joins TRBV5-1 to TRBJ2-7; TRBD2 agrees at 11 bases. There are 14 residues in the CDR3. V dropped 0 bases and J dropped 6; count of bases not matched to a gene: 2. Germline V CDR1 and CDR2: SGHRS, YFSETQ. CDR3 sequence reads: CASSLGLAGFEQYF. The CDR3 region has the DNA TGCGCCAGCAGCTTGGGACTAGCGGGGTTCGAGCAGTACTTC.

The chain joins TRBV28 to TRBJ2-2, with D unclear. This CDR3 contains 13 residues. Germline CDR1 and CDR2: MDHEN and SYDVKM. The V and J ends lost 8 bases and 4 bases respectively, with 11 bases between them. CDR3 region: CASYHFVTGELFF. The CDR3 DNA reads TGTGCCAGCTATCACTTCGTCACCGGGGAGCTGTTTTTT.

The chain couples TRBV5-4 to TRBJ1-1, with 9 bases that match TRBD1. CDR3 length: 12 residues. Germline lookup yields CDR1 SGHNT and CDR2 YYREEE (reference sequence). Trimming took 3 bases from V and 10 from J; bases not matched to a gene: 4. CDR3 loop: CASSYETGGAFF. In DNA, the CDR3 is TGTGCCAGCAGCTACGAGACAGGGGGAGCTTTCTTT.